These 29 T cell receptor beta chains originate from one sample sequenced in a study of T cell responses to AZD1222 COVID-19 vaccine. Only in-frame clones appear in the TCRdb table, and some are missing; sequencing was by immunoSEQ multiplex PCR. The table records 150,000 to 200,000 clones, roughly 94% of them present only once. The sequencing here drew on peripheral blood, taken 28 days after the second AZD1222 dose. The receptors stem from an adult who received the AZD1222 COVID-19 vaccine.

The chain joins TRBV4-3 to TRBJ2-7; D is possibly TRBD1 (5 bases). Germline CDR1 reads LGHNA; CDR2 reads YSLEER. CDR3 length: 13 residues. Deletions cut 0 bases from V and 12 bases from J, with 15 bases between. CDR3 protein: CASSQEPGARRYF. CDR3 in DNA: TGCGCCAGCAGCCAAGAGCCTGGGGCTCGTCGGTACTTC.

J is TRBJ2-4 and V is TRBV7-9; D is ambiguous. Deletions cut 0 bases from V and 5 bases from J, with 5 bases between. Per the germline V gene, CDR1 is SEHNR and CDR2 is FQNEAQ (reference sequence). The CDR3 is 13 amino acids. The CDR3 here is CASSLAYQNIQYF. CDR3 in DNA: TGTGCCAGCAGCTTAGCCTATCAAAACATTCAGTACTTC.

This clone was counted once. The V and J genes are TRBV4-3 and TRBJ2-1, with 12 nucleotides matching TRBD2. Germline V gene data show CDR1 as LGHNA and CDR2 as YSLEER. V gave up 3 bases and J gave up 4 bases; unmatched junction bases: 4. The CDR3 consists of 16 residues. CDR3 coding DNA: TGCGCCAGCAGCCAGAGGACTAGCGGGACTTACAATGAGCAGTTCTTC. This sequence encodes CASSQRTSGTYNEQFF.

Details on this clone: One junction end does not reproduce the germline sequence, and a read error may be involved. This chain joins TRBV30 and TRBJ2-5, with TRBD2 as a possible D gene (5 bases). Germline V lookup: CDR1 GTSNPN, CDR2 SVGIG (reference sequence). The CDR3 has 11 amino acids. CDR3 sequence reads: CAWSVRGRAHF. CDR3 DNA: TGTGCCTGGAGTGTACGGGGTAGGGCGCACTTC.

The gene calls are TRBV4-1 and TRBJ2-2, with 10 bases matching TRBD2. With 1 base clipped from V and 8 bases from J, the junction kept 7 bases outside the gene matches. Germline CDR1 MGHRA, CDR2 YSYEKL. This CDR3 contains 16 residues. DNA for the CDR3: TGCGCCAGCAGCCAAGTTGTCACTAGCGGGAAGGGGGAGCTGTTTTTT. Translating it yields CASSQVVTSGKGELFF.

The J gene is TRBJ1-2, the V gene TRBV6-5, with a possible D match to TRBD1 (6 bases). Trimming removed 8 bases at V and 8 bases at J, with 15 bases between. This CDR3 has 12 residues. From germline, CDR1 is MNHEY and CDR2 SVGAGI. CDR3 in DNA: TGTGCCAGCCTGGCAGGGGTCGACGGCTACACCTTC. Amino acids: CASLAGVDGYTF.

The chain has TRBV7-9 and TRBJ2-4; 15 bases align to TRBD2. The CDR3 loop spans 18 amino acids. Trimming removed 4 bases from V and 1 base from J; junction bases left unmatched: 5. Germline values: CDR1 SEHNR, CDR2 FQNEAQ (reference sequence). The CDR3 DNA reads TGTGCCAGCAGCTCAGGACTAGCGGGAGGGCGGGCCAAAAACATTCAGTACTTC. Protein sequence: CASSSGLAGGRAKNIQYF.

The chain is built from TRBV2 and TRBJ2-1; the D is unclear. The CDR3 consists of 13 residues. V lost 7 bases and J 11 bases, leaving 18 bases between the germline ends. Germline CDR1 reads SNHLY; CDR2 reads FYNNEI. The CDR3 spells CASNGPLEIQQFF. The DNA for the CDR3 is TGTGCCAGCAACGGTCCCCTCGAGATCCAGCAGTTCTTC.

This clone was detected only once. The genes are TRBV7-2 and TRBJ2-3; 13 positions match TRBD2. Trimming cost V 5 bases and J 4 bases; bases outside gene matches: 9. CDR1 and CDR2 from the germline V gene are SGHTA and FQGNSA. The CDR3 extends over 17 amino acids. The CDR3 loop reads CASSPGLAGAWADTQYF. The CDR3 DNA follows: TGTGCCAGCAGCCCAGGACTAGCGGGAGCATGGGCAGATACGCAGTATTTT.

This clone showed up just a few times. The CDR3 here is CASSLWFAVGTGVLLNQPQHF. For the CDR3, the DNA is TGTGCCAGCAGTTTATGGTTCGCGGTCGGGACAGGGGTTTTGCTCAATCAGCCCCAGCATTTT. The chain has TRBV28 and TRBJ1-5; 10 bases align to TRBD1. V shed 0 bases and J 3 bases; nucleotides not matched to a gene: 17. The CDR3 totals 21 residues. Germline CDR1 MDHEN, CDR2 SYDVKM.

In DNA form, the CDR3 reads TGTGCCAGCAGTTTAGGCTTAGCGGGTTCCTACGAGCAGTACTTC. Its protein product is CASSLGLAGSYEQYF. The chain is built from TRBV28 and TRBJ2-7; 7 positions match TRBD2. CDR1 is MDHEN, CDR2 SYDVKM, per germline. The CDR3 loop spans 15 amino acids. V shed 2 bases, J shed 1 base, and the junction held 5 bases outside the gene matches.

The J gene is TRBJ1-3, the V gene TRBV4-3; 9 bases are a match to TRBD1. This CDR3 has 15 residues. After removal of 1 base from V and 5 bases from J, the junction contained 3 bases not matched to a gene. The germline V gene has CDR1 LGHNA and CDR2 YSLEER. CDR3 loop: CASSQGGTGRNTIYF. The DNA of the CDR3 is TGCGCCAGCAGCCAAGGGGGGACAGGGAGAAACACCATATATTTT.

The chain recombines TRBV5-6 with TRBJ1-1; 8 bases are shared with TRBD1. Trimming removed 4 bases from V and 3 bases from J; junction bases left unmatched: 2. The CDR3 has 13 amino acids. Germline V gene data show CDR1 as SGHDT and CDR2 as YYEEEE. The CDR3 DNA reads TGTGCCAGCAGCCCGGACAGGGACACTGAAGCTTTCTTT. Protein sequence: CASSPDRDTEAFF.

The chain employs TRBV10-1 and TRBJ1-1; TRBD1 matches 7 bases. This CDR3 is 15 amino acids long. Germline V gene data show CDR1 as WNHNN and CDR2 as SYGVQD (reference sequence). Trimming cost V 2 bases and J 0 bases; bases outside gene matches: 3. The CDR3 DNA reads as TGCGCCAGCAGTGAGGGGGACAGATTGAACACTGAAGCTTTCTTT. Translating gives CASSEGDRLNTEAFF.

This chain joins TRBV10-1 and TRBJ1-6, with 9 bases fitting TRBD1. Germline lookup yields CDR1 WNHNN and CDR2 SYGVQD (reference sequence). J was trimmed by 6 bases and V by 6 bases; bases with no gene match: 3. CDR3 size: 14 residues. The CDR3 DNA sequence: TGCGCCAGCAGGGGGGGACAGGGTAATTCACCCCTCCACTTT. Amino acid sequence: CASRGGQGNSPLHF.

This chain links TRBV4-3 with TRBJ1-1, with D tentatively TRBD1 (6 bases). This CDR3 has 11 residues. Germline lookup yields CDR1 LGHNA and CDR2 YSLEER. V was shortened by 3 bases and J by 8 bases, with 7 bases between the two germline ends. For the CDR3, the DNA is TGCGCCAGCAGCCATGGGACAGAAGCTTTCTTT. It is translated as CASSHGTEAFF.

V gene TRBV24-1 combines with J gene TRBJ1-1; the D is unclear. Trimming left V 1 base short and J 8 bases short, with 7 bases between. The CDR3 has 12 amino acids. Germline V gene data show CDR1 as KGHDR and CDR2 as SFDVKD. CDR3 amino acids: CATSDLEGEAFF. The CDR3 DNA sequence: TGTGCCACCAGTGATTTAGAGGGCGAAGCTTTCTTT.

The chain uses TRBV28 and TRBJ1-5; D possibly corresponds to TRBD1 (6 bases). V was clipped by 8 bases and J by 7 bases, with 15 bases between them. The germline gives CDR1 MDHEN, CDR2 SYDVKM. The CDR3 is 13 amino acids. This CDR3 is CASGGGAGQPQHF. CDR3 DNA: TGTGCCAGCGGCGGGGGGGCCGGGCAGCCCCAGCATTTT.

The CDR3 DNA reads TGCGCCAGCAGTTTTTTGCGGCAAGAGACCCAGTACTTC. Encoded protein: CASSFLRQETQYF. V is TRBV5-1 and J is TRBJ2-5, with D hard to call. The CDR3 consists of 13 residues. Germline V gives CDR1 SGHRS, CDR2 YFSETQ. Trimming pared 5 bases from V and 2 bases from J, leaving 10 bases between.

The CDR3, as DNA: TGTGCCAGCAGCGTAGAGGGCCGCCCCGATGAGCAGTTCTTC. Protein sequence: CASSVEGRPDEQFF. The V gene is TRBV9, the J gene TRBJ2-1; D remains ambiguous. The CDR3 consists of 14 residues. Germline CDR1 reads SGDLS; CDR2 reads YYNGEE. V lost 0 bases, J lost 8 bases, and 12 bases lay in between.

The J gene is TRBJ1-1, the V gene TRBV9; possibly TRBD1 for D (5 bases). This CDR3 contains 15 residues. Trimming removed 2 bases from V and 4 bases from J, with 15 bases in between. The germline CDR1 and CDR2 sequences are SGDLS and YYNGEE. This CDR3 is CASSVGTESGTEAFF. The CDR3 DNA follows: TGTGCCAGCAGCGTGGGGACCGAGTCGGGCACTGAAGCTTTCTTT.

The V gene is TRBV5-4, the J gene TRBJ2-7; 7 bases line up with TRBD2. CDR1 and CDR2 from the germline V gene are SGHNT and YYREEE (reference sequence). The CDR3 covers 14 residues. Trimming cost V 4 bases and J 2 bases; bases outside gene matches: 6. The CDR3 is CASSVRDYPYEQYF. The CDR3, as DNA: TGTGCCAGCAGCGTCCGGGACTACCCCTACGAGCAGTACTTC. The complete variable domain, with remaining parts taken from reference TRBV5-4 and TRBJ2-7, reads ETGVTQSPTHLIKTRGQQVTLRCSSQSGHNTVSWYQQALGQGPQFIFQYYREEENGRGNFPPRFSGLQFPNYSSELNVNALELDDSALYLCASSVRDYPYEQYFGPGTRLTVT.

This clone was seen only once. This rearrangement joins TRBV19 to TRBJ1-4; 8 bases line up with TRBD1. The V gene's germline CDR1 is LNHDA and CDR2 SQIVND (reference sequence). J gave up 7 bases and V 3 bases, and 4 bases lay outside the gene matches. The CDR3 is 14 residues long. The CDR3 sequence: CASSMGTGLEKLFF. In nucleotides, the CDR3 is TGTGCCAGTAGTATGGGGACAGGCCTTGAAAAACTGTTTTTT. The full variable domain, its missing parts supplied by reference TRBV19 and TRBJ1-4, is DGGITQSPKYLFRKEGQNVTLSCEQNLNHDAMYWYRQDPGQGLRLIYYSQIVNDFQKGDIAEGYSVSREKKESFPLTVTSAQKNPTAFYLCASSMGTGLEKLFFGSGTQLSVL.

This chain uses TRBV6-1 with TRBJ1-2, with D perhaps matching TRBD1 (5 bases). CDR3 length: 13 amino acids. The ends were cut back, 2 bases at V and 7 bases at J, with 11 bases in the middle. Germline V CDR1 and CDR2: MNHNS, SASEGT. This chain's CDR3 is CASSERDSSGYTF. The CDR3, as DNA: TGTGCCAGCAGTGAACGAGACAGTAGTGGCTACACCTTC.

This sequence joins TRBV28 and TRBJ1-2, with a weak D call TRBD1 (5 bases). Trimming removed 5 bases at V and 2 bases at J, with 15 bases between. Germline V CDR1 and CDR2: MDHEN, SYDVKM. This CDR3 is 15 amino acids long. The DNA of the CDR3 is TGTGCCAGCAGTGTACCGGGACGGGTAAACTATGGCTACACCTTC. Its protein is CASSVPGRVNYGYTF.

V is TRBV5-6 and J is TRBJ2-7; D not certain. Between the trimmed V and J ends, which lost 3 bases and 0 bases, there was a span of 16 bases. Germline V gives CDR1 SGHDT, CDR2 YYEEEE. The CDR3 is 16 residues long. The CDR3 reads CASSSGAILSSYEQYF. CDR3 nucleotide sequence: TGTGCCAGCAGCTCCGGAGCTATACTAAGCTCCTACGAGCAGTACTTC.

CDR3 region: CASSLVGAGVGYEQYF. The CDR3 DNA is TGCGCCAGCAGCTTGGTTGGGGCTGGGGTTGGTTACGAGCAGTACTTC. The rearrangement links TRBV5-1 to TRBJ2-7, with D possibly matching TRBD1 (5 bases). V was pared by 0 bases and J by 4 bases, with 17 bases between. Germline CDR1 and CDR2: SGHRS and YFSETQ. The CDR3 runs to 16 residues.

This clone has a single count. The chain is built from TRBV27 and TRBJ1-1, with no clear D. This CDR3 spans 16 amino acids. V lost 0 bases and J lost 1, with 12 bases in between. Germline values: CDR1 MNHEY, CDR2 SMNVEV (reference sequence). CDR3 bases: TGTGCCAGCAGTTTATCGTCAGGACCTAGGAACACTGAAGCTTTCTTT. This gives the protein CASSLSSGPRNTEAFF.

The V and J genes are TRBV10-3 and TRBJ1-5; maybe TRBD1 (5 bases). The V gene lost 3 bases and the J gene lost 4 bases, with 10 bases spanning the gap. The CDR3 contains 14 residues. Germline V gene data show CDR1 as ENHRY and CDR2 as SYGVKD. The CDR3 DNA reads TGTGCCATCAGTGACCTGAAGGGGAATCAGCCCCAGCATTTT. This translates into CAISDLKGNQPQHF.